Detailed here is one TCR beta chain. Its antigen is not known. Germline-derived CDR1 and CDR2 are MDHEN and SYDVKM. This CDR3 spans 16 amino acids. V lost 4 bases to trimming and J lost 9 bases; unmatched junction nucleotides: 13. This record belongs to a study of cytomegalovirus exposure and HLA in healthy donors. Findings and caveats of the study: Immune exposure information comprised only CMV serostatus.

A multiplex PCR was run with 60 Vbeta primers and 13 Jbeta primers. Assay used: immunoSEQ multiplex PCR; TCRdb lists only in-frame clones, some missing. The profile shows some 130,000 clones, roughly 80% of them singletons. This sequence was found in a man aged 40-49 years in good health and CMV-seronegative. The sequenced material came from PBMCs. The chain has TRBV28 and TRBJ1-3; 9 nucleotides match TRBD1. CDR3 residues: CASSSARGQGRSTIYF. The CDR3 DNA sequence: TGTGCCAGCAGTTCGGCGCGTGGACAGGGGCGGAGCACCATATATTTT.